This TCR beta chain was recorded in a study of blood T cell repertoires in COVID-19. Across the study: Sites in the United States, Italy and Spain provided acute and convalescent COVID-19 samples. T cells, B-cell-depleted T cells, or PBMCs provided the cDNA or gDNA that served as material.

The V gene's germline CDR1 is SGHTA and CDR2 FQGNSA. The CDR3 totals 13 residues. Between the trimmed V and J ends, which lost 6 bases and 0 bases, there was a span of 6 bases. The table came from immunoSEQ multiplex PCR; TCRdb's copy has only in-frame clones and leaves some out. The sample lists around 100,000 clones, roughly 90% occurring once. Seattle cases were enrolled at active infection and followed longitudinally. Comment on this clone: The sample holds other DNA sequences that translate to the same CDR3.

The sequence derives from a woman aged 45 to 65 with COVID-19, enrolled during active disease. The source material was peripheral blood. The chain carries TRBV7-2 and TRBJ1-5; no clear D gene. The CDR3 spells CASRRDSNQPQHF. The CDR3 DNA is TGTGCCAGCAGACGGGATAGCAATCAGCCCCAGCATTTT.